This entry lists 31 T cell receptor beta chains sequenced from one sample in a study of tumor-infiltrating lymphocytes in localized non-small cell lung cancer. Generated by immunoSEQ multiplex PCR, the TCRdb table keeps only in-frame clones and is missing some. The sample yields about 12,000 clones, about nine tenths seen once. Sequenced material: lung tumor tissue. These receptors were obtained from a human donor with non-small cell lung cancer.

The chain couples TRBV6-5 to TRBJ2-5; 7 bases map to TRBD1. Trimming took 8 bases from V and 5 from J; bases not matched to a gene: 8. Germline V lookup: CDR1 MNHEY, CDR2 SVGAGI. The CDR3 runs 13 residues. The CDR3 DNA reads as TGTGCCAGCGCGTTGACAGGGATGGAGACCCAGTACTTC. It specifies CASALTGMETQYF.

This chain joins TRBV5-1 and TRBJ2-1; possible D gene TRBD1, 6 bases. The germline CDR1 and CDR2 sequences are SGHRS and YFSETQ. The V end lost 7 bases, the J end lost 7 bases, and 24 bases lay between the germline ends. The CDR3 runs 16 residues. CDR3 in DNA: TGCGCCAGCGGTCTCTTCTCAGGGGTATTACAGAATGAGCAGTTCTTC. Its protein product is CASGLFSGVLQNEQFF.

This chain links TRBV13 with TRBJ2-1; D is tentatively TRBD1 or TRBD2 (5 bases each). Germline V lookup: CDR1 PRHDT, CDR2 FYEKMQ (reference sequence). V shed 3 bases and J shed 8 bases, with 14 bases lying between them. CDR3 length: 14 residues. The CDR3 reads CASSFGARSDEQFF. The DNA for the CDR3 is TGTGCCAGCAGCTTCGGGGCTCGGAGCGATGAGCAGTTCTTC.

The chain couples TRBV28 to TRBJ2-1; 9 nucleotides match TRBD1. Losses at the gene ends were 5 bases for V and 5 bases for J; bases not matched to a gene: 10. The germline gives CDR1 MDHEN, CDR2 SYDVKM. The CDR3 spans 16 residues. The CDR3 sequence is CASSVLRTGVDNEQFF. The CDR3 DNA reads as TGTGCCAGCAGTGTACTACGGACAGGGGTAGACAATGAGCAGTTCTTC.

This chain connects TRBV5-6 to TRBJ2-3; D may be TRBD1 (5 bases). This CDR3 has 14 residues. The ends were cut back, 6 bases at V and 5 bases at J, with 16 bases in the middle. Germline CDR1 and CDR2: SGHDT and YYEEEE. The CDR3 loop reads CASTQGKGEDTQYF. DNA for the CDR3: TGTGCCAGCACTCAAGGGAAAGGGGAAGATACGCAGTATTTT. Full variable domain (outside the CDR3, taken from reference TRBV5-6 and TRBJ2-3): DAGVTQSPTHLIKTRGQQVTLRCSPKSGHDTVSWYQQALGQGPQFIFQYYEEEERQRGNFPDRFSGHQFPNYSSELNVNALLLGDSALYLCASTQGKGEDTQYFGPGTRLTVL.

This clone has just a few counts. The V gene is TRBV29-1, the J gene TRBJ2-5; D may correspond to TRBD1 or TRBD2 (7 bases each). The CDR3 runs to 16 residues. V gave up 3 bases and J gave up 4 bases, with 21 bases separating them. The germline CDR1 and CDR2 sequences are SQVTM and ANQGSEA. The CDR3 region is CSVDAQGEGPGETQYF. The CDR3 nucleotides read TGCAGCGTTGATGCTCAGGGGGAGGGCCCGGGAGAGACCCAGTACTTC. Full variable domain (missing parts from reference TRBV29-1 and TRBJ2-5): SAVISQKPSRDICQRGTSLTIQCQVDSQVTMMFWYRQQPGQSLTLIATANQGSEATYESGFVIDKFPISRPNLTFSTLTVSNMSPEDSSIYLCSVDAQGEGPGETQYFGPGTRLLVL.

This clone was seen a few times. The genes are TRBV15 and TRBJ2-1; D may be TRBD2 (6 bases). V lost 0 bases and J 7 bases, leaving 10 bases between the germline ends. Germline V gives CDR1 LNHNV, CDR2 YYDKDF (reference sequence). The CDR3 runs 14 residues. In DNA form, the CDR3 reads TGTGCCACCAGCAGAGATGGGGCGGGAAATGAGCAGTTCTTC. Amino acids: CATSRDGAGNEQFF.

The chain joins TRBV21-1 to TRBJ2-7; TRBD2, the table's D call, lacks a check against the DNA. TRBV21-1 is shown as a pseudogene. The CDR3 is 14 residues long. The CDR3 DNA is TGTGCCAGCAGCAAAGGGTGGAGCTCCTACGAGCAGTACTTC. It codes for CASSKGWSSYEQYF.

The genes are TRBV4-1 and TRBJ2-3; D perhaps matches TRBD1 (6 bases). Germline lookup yields CDR1 MGHRA and CDR2 YSYEKL. The V gene lost 5 bases and the J gene lost 2 bases, with 14 bases spanning the gap. The length of the CDR3 is 15 residues. The CDR3 protein is CASSYQTGPTDTQYF. CDR3 bases: TGCGCCAGCAGCTACCAGACAGGCCCCACAGATACGCAGTATTTT.

This rearrangement joins TRBV4-1 to TRBJ1-5, with 8 bases fitting TRBD1. The J segment lost 6 bases and the V segment lost 3 bases, leaving 7 bases of the junction unmatched. The CDR3 consists of 15 residues. Germline V gives CDR1 MGHRA, CDR2 YSYEKL. The CDR3 DNA is TGCGCCAGCAGCCAGGAGGGACAGGCGAGTCAGCCCCAGCATTTT. Protein product: CASSQEGQASQPQHF.

The genes are TRBV6-5 and TRBJ1-4; TRBD1 matches 9 bases. This CDR3 is built from 14 residues. Germline assignment: CDR1 MNHEY and CDR2 SVGAGI. Trimming at V came to 5 bases and at J to 8 bases, leaving 6 bases not matched to a gene. The CDR3 DNA reads TGTGCCAGCAGTCAACAGGGGGCTGGAGAAAAACTGTTTTTT. Amino acid sequence: CASSQQGAGEKLFF.

The rearrangement uses TRBV18 and TRBJ2-7; a possible D gene is TRBD2 (6 bases). V lost 1 base and J lost 6, with 7 bases in between. CDR3 length: 12 amino acids. From germline, CDR1 is KGHSH and CDR2 LQKENI. This CDR3 reads CASSPRGVEQYF. The CDR3 region has the DNA TGTGCCAGCTCACCACGGGGGGTCGAGCAGTACTTC.

This chain connects TRBV5-4 to TRBJ2-5; 11 nucleotides align to TRBD2. Germline CDR1 reads SGHNT; CDR2 reads YYREEE (reference sequence). J gave up 3 bases and V 1 base, and 5 bases lay outside the gene matches. The CDR3 totals 16 residues. The CDR3 DNA sequence: TGTGCCAGCAGCTTGTGGGGGACTAGCGGAAAAGAGACCCAGTACTTC. Its translation: CASSLWGTSGKETQYF.

The chain recombines TRBV30 with TRBJ2-7; weak D call: TRBD2 (6 bases). There are 13 residues in the CDR3. Trimming took 4 bases from V and 4 from J, leaving 14 bases between them. Germline-derived CDR1 and CDR2 are GTSNPN and SVGIG (reference sequence). The CDR3 DNA sequence: TGTGCCTGGAATCCCAAAGGGACTTACGAGCAGTACTTC. It is translated as CAWNPKGTYEQYF.

The genes are TRBV10-2 and TRBJ1-4; D uncertain. Germline CDR1 reads WSHSY; CDR2 reads SAAADI. CDR3 length equals 14 residues. The V gene lost 2 bases and the J gene lost 8 bases, with 12 bases spanning the gap. Here the CDR3 DNA reads TGCGCCAGCAGTGAGGTCAGGTCCCAAGAAAAACTGTTTTTT. Protein product: CASSEVRSQEKLFF.

This chain uses TRBV5-1 with TRBJ2-3; D gene unclear. The CDR3 is 15 amino acids. Germline-derived CDR1 and CDR2 are SGHRS and YFSETQ. The V gene lost 2 bases and the J gene lost 4 bases, with 14 bases spanning the gap. CDR3 coding DNA: TGCGCCAGCAGCTTAAAGGACCTGGGATCAGATACGCAGTATTTT. Its protein is CASSLKDLGSDTQYF.

The genes are TRBV14 and TRBJ1-6; possible D gene TRBD1, 5 bases. This CDR3 is 15 amino acids long. Germline CDR1 and CDR2: SGHDN and FVKESK. The germline V and J ends were trimmed by 5 bases and 0 bases, with 8 bases remaining between them. CDR3 sequence: CASSFGGSYNSPLHF. Here the CDR3 DNA reads TGTGCCAGCAGCTTCGGGGGCTCCTATAATTCACCCCTCCACTTT.

The gene calls are TRBV7-8 and TRBJ2-4; D gene unclear. The CDR3 runs to 16 residues. Between the trimmed V and J ends, which lost 2 bases and 1 base, there was a span of 12 bases. The V gene's germline CDR1 is SGHVS and CDR2 FQNEAQ. The CDR3 sequence: CASSLTSSHAKNIQYF. CDR3 sequence (DNA): TGTGCCAGCAGCTTAACGTCGAGCCATGCCAAAAACATTCAGTACTTC.

In nucleotides, the CDR3 is TGTGCCAGCAGCCCCAGAAGCGCAGAAGCTTTCTTT. This codes for CASSPRSAEAFF. The chain uses TRBV11-1 and TRBJ1-1; D gene ambiguous. Per germline, CDR1 SGHAT and CDR2 FQDESV (reference sequence). The CDR3 length is 12 residues. V was cut by 5 bases and J by 8 bases, with 12 bases left in between.

The V gene is TRBV2, the J gene TRBJ2-7, with D maybe TRBD1 (6 bases). Per germline, CDR1 SNHLY and CDR2 FYNNEI. The CDR3 contains 15 residues. V was shortened by 7 bases and J by 1 base, with 17 bases between the two germline ends. The CDR3: CASTSGWGQSYEQYF. In nucleotides, the CDR3 is TGTGCCAGCACCTCCGGATGGGGACAATCCTACGAGCAGTACTTC.

This rearrangement joins TRBV30 to TRBJ2-1; 7 bases are shared with TRBD1. The germline gives CDR1 GTSNPN, CDR2 SVGIG (reference sequence). The length of the CDR3 is 13 residues. V dropped 3 bases and J dropped 9; count of bases not matched to a gene: 8. CDR3 bases: TGTGCCTGGAGGTCACAGGGGTTGGGTGAGCAGTTCTTC. Translation: CAWRSQGLGEQFF.

J is TRBJ2-7 and V is TRBV18; D call uncertain. The V end lost 5 bases, the J end lost 4 bases, and 12 bases lay between the germline ends. CDR3 size: 13 residues. CDR1 and CDR2 from the germline V gene are KGHSH and LQKENI. The DNA of the CDR3 is TGTGCCAGCTCATCAGCGACGGGTTACGAGCAGTACTTC. Amino acid sequence: CASSSATGYEQYF.

This CDR3 is CSVERASETQYF. Written as DNA, the CDR3 is TGCAGCGTTGAGAGGGCTTCGGAGACCCAGTACTTC. V is TRBV29-1 and J is TRBJ2-5; TRBD2 might be the D (5 bases). With 3 bases removed from V and 5 bases from J, the gap between germline ends came to 10 bases. CDR1 and CDR2 (germline): SQVTM, ANQGSEA. The CDR3 is made up of 12 amino acids.

A word on this clone: This sample includes further DNA sequences coding for the same CDR3. The chain combines TRBV6-5 with TRBJ2-7; 12 nucleotides match TRBD2. J gave up 7 bases and V 2 bases, and 6 bases lay outside the gene matches. The CDR3 has 15 amino acids. Germline V gene sequence: CDR1 MNHEY, CDR2 SVGAGI. The CDR3 coding sequence is TGTGCCAGCAGTTACGCGGCTAGCGGGAGGGGGGAGCAGTACTTC. Amino acids: CASSYAASGRGEQYF.

The table lists this clone with a count of one. The chain has TRBV30 and TRBJ2-3; D might be TRBD2 (5 bases). The CDR3 length is 15 residues. CDR1 GTSNPN and CDR2 SVGIG come from the germline V gene (reference sequence). V shed 5 bases and J shed 2 bases, with 17 bases lying between them. CDR3 residues: CAWAAHGGPTDTQYF. In nucleotides, the CDR3 is TGTGCCTGGGCGGCACACGGAGGCCCCACAGATACGCAGTATTTT. The full variable domain, rest sourced from reference TRBV30 and TRBJ2-3, is SQTIHQWPATLVQPVGSPLSLECTVEGTSNPNLYWYRQAAGRGLQLLFYSVGIGQISSEVPQNLSASRPQDRQFILSSKKLLLSDSGFYLCAWAAHGGPTDTQYFGPGTRLTVL.

The chain couples TRBV29-1 to TRBJ2-1; no clear D. Germline values: CDR1 SQVTM, CDR2 ANQGSEA. The CDR3 length is 13 residues. The V gene lost 5 bases and the J gene lost 8 bases, with 16 bases spanning the gap. CDR3 amino acids: CSVFRAGSHEQFF. CDR3 nucleotides: TGCAGCGTTTTTAGGGCAGGCTCTCATGAGCAGTTCTTC.

The chain recombines TRBV19 with TRBJ1-2; maybe TRBD1 (5 bases). Germline V gene lookup returns CDR1 LNHDA and CDR2 SQIVND (reference sequence). V lost 0 bases, J lost 4 bases, and 15 bases lay in between. The CDR3 runs 16 residues. CDR3 loop: CASSIDGGRTPYGYTF. CDR3 in DNA: TGTGCCAGTAGTATAGACGGAGGCAGGACACCCTATGGCTACACCTTC.

This chain joins TRBV7-9 and TRBJ2-5; the D gene could be TRBD1 or TRBD2 (5 bases each). The V end lost 1 base, the J end lost 3 bases, and 6 bases lay between the germline ends. This CDR3 comprises 13 residues. CDR1 SEHNR and CDR2 FQNEAQ come from the germline V gene (reference sequence). The CDR3 here is CASSLVGEETQYF. In nucleotides, the CDR3 is TGTGCCAGCAGCTTAGTGGGGGAAGAGACCCAGTACTTC.

The chain couples TRBV18 to TRBJ2-3; tentative D call: TRBD2 (6 bases). Trimming took off 2 bases at V and 3 bases at J, with 12 bases between the two ends. Germline V gene data show CDR1 as KGHSH and CDR2 as LQKENI. This CDR3 region has 15 residues. CDR3 sequence reads: CASSPSAGPTDTQYF. CDR3 coding DNA: TGTGCCAGCTCACCATCAGCGGGTCCTACAGATACGCAGTATTTT.

This clone has only one observation. This chain links TRBV4-1 with TRBJ1-1; 9 nucleotides align to TRBD1. Unmatched junction bases numbered 2, after V lost 6 bases and J lost 3 bases. There are 13 residues in the CDR3. In germline, CDR1 is MGHRA, CDR2 YSYEKL. CDR3 loop: CASRRTGDTEAFF. The DNA of the CDR3 is TGCGCCAGCAGACGGACAGGGGACACTGAAGCTTTCTTT.

The chain is built from TRBV30 and TRBJ1-5; tentatively, D is TRBD1 (6 bases). V lost 2 bases to trimming and J lost 6 bases, with 17 bases between them. Germline loops: CDR1 GTSNPN, CDR2 SVGIG (reference sequence). The CDR3 extends over 15 amino acids. The chain's CDR3 is CAWSKEGGHGQPQHF. The CDR3 bases are TGTGCCTGGAGTAAGGAGGGGGGGCACGGTCAGCCCCAGCATTTT.